The sequence of this T cell receptor (beta chain) was determined in a study of T cell repertoires in cytomegalovirus infection. CDR3 size: 15 residues. Per the germline V gene, CDR1 is LNHDA and CDR2 is SQIVND (reference sequence). J was trimmed by 1 base and V by 5 bases; bases with no gene match: 6. This clonotype has just a few counts. TCRdb fed the reads into MiXCR, producing one record per CDR3 protein. Here the sample spans 200,000 to 300,000 distinct CDR3 sequences, roughly 9% being singletons. The sequenced sample was PBMCs. This receptor was taken from a human donor in good health (CMV status not recorded). Some clones in this sample may be carry-over from other donors' samples. The rearrangement links TRBV19 to TRBJ1-1, with 8 nucleotides matching TRBD1. The CDR3 is CASSPRTGRNTEAFF. CDR3 sequence (DNA): TGTGCCAGTAGTCCCCGGACAGGGAGGAACACTGAAGCTTTCTTT.